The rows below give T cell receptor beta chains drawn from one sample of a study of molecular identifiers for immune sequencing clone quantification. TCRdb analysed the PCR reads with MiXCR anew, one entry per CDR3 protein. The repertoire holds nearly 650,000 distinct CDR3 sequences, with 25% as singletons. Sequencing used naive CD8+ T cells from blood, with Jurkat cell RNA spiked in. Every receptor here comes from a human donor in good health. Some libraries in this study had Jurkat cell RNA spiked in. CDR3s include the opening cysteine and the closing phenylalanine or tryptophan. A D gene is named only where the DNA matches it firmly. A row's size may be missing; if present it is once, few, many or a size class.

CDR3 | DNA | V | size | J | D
CSASPGHPYEQYF | TGCAGTGCCTCGCCGGGACATCCCTACGAGCAGTACTTC | TRBV20-1 | many | TRBJ2-7 | NA
CASSVGGRQGYGYTF | TGTGCCAGCAGCGTTGGGGGGCGCCAGGGCTATGGCTACACCTTC | TRBV9 | NA | TRBJ1-2 | NA
CASSEVGGGTDTQYF | TGTGCCAGCAGTGAAGTCGGGGGTGGGACAGATACGCAGTATTTT | TRBV2 | few | TRBJ2-3 | NA
CSARDSYRHQPYEQYF | TGCAGTGCTAGAGACTCCTACAGGCATCAACCGTACGAGCAGTACTTC | TRBV20-1 | NA | TRBJ2-7 | NA
CASSPGRGLSNPPPHF | TGTGCCAGCAGTCCGGGGAGGGGTCTTAGCAATCCGCCCCCGCATTTT | TRBV6-6 | NA | TRBJ1-5 | NA
CASSLGIMNTGELFF | TGTGCCAGCAGCCTGGGGATAATGAACACCGGGGAGCTGTTTTTT | TRBV5-4 | few | TRBJ2-2 | NA
CASSLYRGVREQYF | TGTGCCAGCAGTTTGTACAGGGGAGTCCGCGAGCAGTACTTC | TRBV6-6 | few | TRBJ2-7 | TRBD1
CASSIRPYSGNIIYF | TGTGCCAGCAGTATAAGACCCTACTCTGGAAACATCATATATTTT | TRBV6-5 | NA | TRBJ1-3 | NA
CASSLGYSGGNNTEAFF | TGCGCCAGCAGCTTAGGGTACTCCGGGGGGAATAACACTGAAGCTTTCTTT | TRBV5-1 | many | TRBJ1-1 | NA
CSAITSEEAKNIQYF | TGCAGTGCCATTACTAGCGAGGAAGCCAAAAACATTCAGTACTTC | TRBV20-1 | NA | TRBJ2-4 | TRBD2
CASSFRGRGTEAFF | TGTGCCAGCAGTTTTCGGGGGCGAGGCACTGAAGCTTTCTTT | TRBV28 | many | TRBJ1-1 | NA
CASGYGTIRDTGELFF | TGTGCTAGTGGCTATGGGACAATTCGGGACACCGGGGAGCTGTTTTTT | TRBV12-5 | few | TRBJ2-2 | NA
CASSQIGQGGYGYTF | TGCGCCAGCAGCCAGATCGGACAGGGAGGGTATGGCTACACCTTC | TRBV4-1 | few | TRBJ1-2 | TRBD1
CASAISPTGTEAFF | TGTGCCAGCGCGATCTCGCCAACCGGAACTGAAGCTTTCTTT | TRBV2 | few | TRBJ1-1 | NA
CSAPNSPGELFF | TGTAGTGCTCCAAATTCGCCCGGGGAGCTGTTTTTT | TRBV20-1 | few | TRBJ2-2 | NA
CSARGGGSYEPSF | TGCAGTGCTAGGGGCGGGGGGAGCTACGAGCCGTCCTTT | TRBV20-1 | NA | TRBJ2-7 | TRBD2
CASSYRGLAGVGNEQFF | TGTGCCAGCAGTTACCGGGGACTAGCGGGAGTGGGAAATGAGCAGTTCTTC | TRBV6-2/TRBV6-3 | NA | TRBJ2-1 | TRBD2
CASSLIGANVLTF | TGTGCCAGCAGTTTGATTGGGGCCAACGTCCTGACTTTC | TRBV12-3/TRBV12-4 | many | TRBJ2-6 | NA
CASSHATGDNEQFF | TGTGCCAGCAGCCACGCAACAGGGGACAATGAGCAGTTCTTC | TRBV6-2/TRBV6-3 | NA | TRBJ2-1 | TRBD1
CASSLGRGRIRSGANVLTF | TGTGCCAGCAGCTTAGGAAGGGGCAGGATCCGCTCTGGGGCCAACGTCCTGACTTTC | TRBV11-2 | few | TRBJ2-6 | NA
CASSPNRLAGGQTDTQYF | TGTGCCAGCAGCCCGAACCGACTAGCGGGGGGGCAGACAGATACGCAGTATTTT | TRBV12-3/TRBV12-4 | few | TRBJ2-3 | TRBD2
CASSYGQGLAYGYTF | TGTGCCAGCAGTTACGGGCAGGGGCTGGCCTATGGCTACACCTTC | TRBV6-5 | many | TRBJ1-2 | NA
CASSMPDNYGCTF | TGTGCCAGTAGTATGCCGGACAACTATGGCTGCACCTTC | TRBV19 | NA | TRBJ1-2 | NA
CASSDGFGGQAVAFF | TGTGCCAGCAGTGATGGGTTCGGGGGGCAGGCTGTAGCTTTCTTT | TRBV6-1 | NA | TRBJ1-1 | NA
CASSQRGDGQPQHF | TGCGCCAGCAGCCAACGGGGGGATGGTCAGCCCCAGCATTTT | TRBV4-1 | few | TRBJ1-5 | NA
CASSPTGTGASEQYF | TGTGCCAGCAGTCCAACCGGGACAGGGGCGAGCGAGCAGTACTTC | TRBV28 | NA | TRBJ2-7 | TRBD1
CASSRRQHTEAFF | TGTGCCAGCAGCCGAAGACAGCACACTGAAGCTTTCTTT | TRBV14 | many | TRBJ1-1 | NA
CASSFTGGARDEQYF | TGTGCCAGCAGTTTCACAGGGGGGGCACGGGACGAGCAGTACTTC | TRBV27 | NA | TRBJ2-7 | NA
CASSRGPYNEQFF | TGCGCCAGCAGCCGGGGACCGTACAATGAGCAGTTCTTC | TRBV4-1 | few | TRBJ2-1 | NA
CASSPRQGDSYEQYF | TGCGCCAGCAGCCCGAGACAGGGGGACTCCTACGAGCAGTACTTC | TRBV5-1 | many | TRBJ2-7 | TRBD1
CASSVEGADQETQYF | TGTGCCAGCAGCGTAGAAGGGGCCGACCAAGAGACCCAGTACTTC | TRBV9 | NA | TRBJ2-5 | NA
CATSDIVYGGNEQFF | TGTGCCACCAGTGATATCGTCTACGGTGGCAATGAGCAGTTCTTC | TRBV24-1 | many | TRBJ2-1 | NA
CAWYPGQGTYEQYF | TGTGCCTGGTATCCGGGACAGGGTACCTACGAGCAGTACTTC | TRBV30 | few | TRBJ2-7 | TRBD1
CASRGRDVGNTGELFF | TGTGCCAGCAGGGGCCGGGACGTCGGGAACACCGGGGAGCTGTTTTTT | TRBV12-3/TRBV12-4 | many | TRBJ2-2 | NA
CASSTLGQVNEQYF | TGTGCCAGCAGCACCCTCGGACAGGTTAACGAGCAGTACTTC | TRBV28 | few | TRBJ2-7 | TRBD1
CASSSRDRGLDEQYF | TGTGCCAGCAGCTCGAGGGACAGGGGCTTGGACGAGCAGTACTTC | TRBV12-3/TRBV12-4 | many | TRBJ2-7 | TRBD1
CAITGTGIGGDTQYF | TGTGCCATAACCGGGACAGGGATAGGAGGAGATACGCAGTATTTT | TRBV30 | few | TRBJ2-3 | TRBD1
CASCGDYGTSNQPQHF | TGTGCCAGCTGTGGGGATTATGGTACGAGCAATCAGCCCCAGCATTTT | TRBV6-2/TRBV6-3 | many | TRBJ1-5 | NA
CASRRIGASGNTIYF | TGTGCCAGCAGGAGGATAGGGGCCTCTGGAAACACCATATATTTT | TRBV2 | few | TRBJ1-3 | NA
CASSFWTSVYEQYF | TGTGCCAGCAGCTTTTGGACTAGCGTTTACGAGCAGTACTTC | TRBV7-2 | many | TRBJ2-7 | TRBD2
CASSIWESSPLHF | TGTGCCAGTAGTATCTGGGAGAGTTCACCCCTCCACTTT | TRBV19 | NA | TRBJ1-6 | NA
CSVDRDTTDTQYF | TGCAGCGTGGACCGGGACACCACAGATACGCAGTATTTT | TRBV29-1 | many | TRBJ2-3 | NA
CASARTGGAAGELFF | TGTGCCAGCGCACGGACAGGGGGCGCCGCCGGGGAGCTGTTTTTT | TRBV9 | few | TRBJ2-2 | TRBD1